The rows below give T cell receptor beta chains drawn from one sample of a study of CD8+ T cells in alopecia areata. This table comes from immunoSEQ multiplex PCR, and its TCRdb copy is limited to in-frame clones, with some not included. This sample carries more than 95,000 clones, around 50% of them seen once, and the ten largest clones take 8.8%. Sequencing used CD4+ T cells sorted from blood. These receptors originate from a human donor in good health. CDR3s leave out the opening cysteine and the closing phenylalanine or tryptophan. Fields, in order: V gene, J gene, CDR3 protein.

v_call: TRBV7-9; j_call: TRBJ2-2; cdr3_aa: ASSSTKDTGELF
v_call: TRBV21-1; j_call: TRBJ2-7; cdr3_aa: ASSAIEAEWVKVNEQY
v_call: TRBV29-1; j_call: TRBJ2-5; cdr3_aa: SVGGSLNAQQETQY
v_call: TRBV5-1; j_call: TRBJ1-4; cdr3_aa: ASSLQGTGEKLF
v_call: TRBV20-1; j_call: TRBJ2-7; cdr3_aa: SATVDEQY
v_call: TRBV6-5; j_call: TRBJ2-7; cdr3_aa: ASSYDRPDPYEQY
v_call: TRBV4-1; j_call: TRBJ2-5; cdr3_aa: ASSQVWGGGSETQY
v_call: TRBV27; j_call: TRBJ2-1; cdr3_aa: ASRQRGTYNEQF
v_call: TRBV15; j_call: TRBJ2-1; cdr3_aa: ATSRGQGAYNEQF
v_call: TRBV27; j_call: TRBJ1-4; cdr3_aa: ASSPTLGGRNEKLF
v_call: TRBV6-5; j_call: TRBJ1-2; cdr3_aa: ASSYQASTGGWGYT
v_call: TRBV6-5; j_call: TRBJ1-2; cdr3_aa: ASSRDRGYGYT
v_call: TRBV29-1; j_call: TRBJ2-1; cdr3_aa: SGQIYNEQF
v_call: TRBV29-1; j_call: TRBJ1-4; cdr3_aa: SVAGFGANEKLF
v_call: TRBV4-3; j_call: TRBJ2-3; cdr3_aa: ASSQRTGFDTQY
v_call: TRBV4-1; j_call: TRBJ2-5; cdr3_aa: ATGSGLAGLSETQY
v_call: TRBV14; j_call: TRBJ2-7; cdr3_aa: ASSHGREQY
v_call: TRBV27; j_call: TRBJ2-2; cdr3_aa: ASSLRPGLAGGPSTGELF
v_call: TRBV15; j_call: TRBJ2-5; cdr3_aa: ATSWFSRGGQETQY
v_call: TRBV7-2; j_call: TRBJ2-7; cdr3_aa: ASSLRNEQY
v_call: TRBV18; j_call: TRBJ2-2; cdr3_aa: ASSPLGRQNTGELF
v_call: TRBV7-6; j_call: TRBJ2-6; cdr3_aa: ASSLRGPNGANVLT
v_call: TRBV7-9; j_call: TRBJ1-1; cdr3_aa: ASSFTGGFEAF
v_call: TRBV5-4; j_call: TRBJ1-1; cdr3_aa: ASSLDNRGNTEAF
v_call: TRBV15; j_call: TRBJ2-6; cdr3_aa: ATSRDRTASSGANVLT
v_call: TRBV6-1; j_call: TRBJ1-1; cdr3_aa: ASSDRGMNTEAF
v_call: TRBV5-6; j_call: TRBJ2-7; cdr3_aa: ASSPRGMPYEQY
v_call: TRBV25-1; j_call: TRBJ2-7; cdr3_aa: ASSEGYEQY
v_call: TRBV7-7; j_call: TRBJ2-5; cdr3_aa: ASSPNRGQETQY
v_call: TRBV6-5; j_call: TRBJ1-2; cdr3_aa: ATSVGTAGKGYT
v_call: TRBV6-4; j_call: TRBJ2-7; cdr3_aa: ASSAVRRASRHEQY
v_call: TRBV30; j_call: TRBJ2-5; cdr3_aa: AWTRGQGAGVETQY
v_call: TRBV9; j_call: TRBJ1-1; cdr3_aa: ASSIHTCGTMPYGTEAF
v_call: TRBV2; j_call: TRBJ2-1; cdr3_aa: ATTLQGTPGNEQF
v_call: TRBV5-4; j_call: TRBJ2-3; cdr3_aa: ASSLKGGASTDTQY
v_call: TRBV11-2; j_call: TRBJ2-5; cdr3_aa: ASSFLGQGARTGTQY
v_call: TRBV7-9; j_call: TRBJ2-7; cdr3_aa: ASSLQATNEKQY
v_call: TRBV29-1; j_call: TRBJ1-2; cdr3_aa: SVEPFNGYT
v_call: TRBV6-5; j_call: TRBJ2-2; cdr3_aa: ASSYAAGANTGELF
v_call: TRBV29-1; j_call: TRBJ2-5; cdr3_aa: SAGDQQETQY
v_call: TRBV30; j_call: TRBJ2-5; cdr3_aa: AWSPGETQY
v_call: TRBV5-4; j_call: TRBJ2-4; cdr3_aa: ASSLSLAGRKNIQY
v_call: TRBV25-1; j_call: TRBJ2-3; cdr3_aa: ASSVTSGGDTQY
v_call: TRBV20-1; j_call: TRBJ1-2; cdr3_aa: SAAGNYGYT
v_call: TRBV29-1; j_call: TRBJ2-5; cdr3_aa: SVEINRGQTQY
v_call: TRBV28; j_call: TRBJ1-6; cdr3_aa: ASSSSGGGWSPLH
v_call: TRBV6-5; j_call: TRBJ1-1; cdr3_aa: ASSPGRLNTEAF
v_call: TRBV6-6; j_call: TRBJ1-2; cdr3_aa: ASSYLRGGHGYT
v_call: TRBV4-1; j_call: TRBJ2-5; cdr3_aa: ASSQGGAGETQY
v_call: TRBV30; j_call: TRBJ1-2; cdr3_aa: AWGVAGVTYGYT
v_call: TRBV18; j_call: TRBJ1-6; cdr3_aa: ASSLSYNSPLH
v_call: TRBV30; j_call: TRBJ2-2; cdr3_aa: AWSVKGLAGGRNTGELF
v_call: TRBV29-1; j_call: TRBJ1-1; cdr3_aa: SVEGVMNTEAF
v_call: TRBV29-1; j_call: TRBJ1-2; cdr3_aa: SGGSNYGYT
v_call: TRBV18; j_call: TRBJ1-5; cdr3_aa: ASSTVGDSNQPQH
v_call: TRBV6-5; j_call: TRBJ1-5; cdr3_aa: ASSTDRSGNQPQH